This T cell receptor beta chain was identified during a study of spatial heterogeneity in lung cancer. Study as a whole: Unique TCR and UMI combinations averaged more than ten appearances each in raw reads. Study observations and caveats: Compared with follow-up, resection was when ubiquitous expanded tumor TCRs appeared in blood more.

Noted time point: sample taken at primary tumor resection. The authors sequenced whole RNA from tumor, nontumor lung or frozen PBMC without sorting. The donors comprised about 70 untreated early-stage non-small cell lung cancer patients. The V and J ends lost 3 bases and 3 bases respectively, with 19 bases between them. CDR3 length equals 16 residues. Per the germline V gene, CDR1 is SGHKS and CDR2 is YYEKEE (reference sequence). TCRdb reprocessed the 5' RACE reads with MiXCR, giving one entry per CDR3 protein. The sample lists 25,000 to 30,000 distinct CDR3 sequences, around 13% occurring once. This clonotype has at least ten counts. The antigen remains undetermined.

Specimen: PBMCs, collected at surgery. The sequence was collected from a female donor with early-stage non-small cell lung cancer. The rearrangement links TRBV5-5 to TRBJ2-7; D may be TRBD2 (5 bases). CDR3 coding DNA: TGTGCCAGCAGCTCCGCGAAGACTACGCATTACTACGAGCAGTACGTC. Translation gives CASSSAKTTHYYEQYV.